The clone carrying this TCR beta chain was observed a handful of times. Its antigen remains unidentified. The data belong to a study of T cells after yellow fever vaccination. Study-wide findings and caveats: CD4 and CD8 compartments shared a small share of clonotypes, likely from convergent recombination. A weaker secondary response peaked on day 5, the primary on day 15. The booster saw the reappearance of most primary-vaccination clones (approximately 97% CD4, 70% to 90% CD8).

Conversion of TCR transcripts into cDNA relied on 5'RACE template switching, which added a universal primer site and UMIs. TCRdb itself ran the 5' RACE reads through MiXCR, one entry per CDR3 protein. The table includes some 560,000 distinct CDR3 sequences, about 15% detected once. The source material was PBMCs, sampled 4 to 5 days after the first yellow fever vaccination. The receptor comes from a man aged 18 to 35 who received the YFV17D yellow fever vaccine.

In DNA, the CDR3 is TGTGCCAGCAGCCAAGAAGGGGGGACTCCACTAGGCGGGGTTGAGCAGTTCTTC. This codes for CASSQEGGTPLGGVEQFF. The chain employs TRBV3-1 and TRBJ2-1; the D call may be TRBD1 or TRBD2 (6 bases each). This CDR3 spans 18 amino acids. Trimming stripped 0 bases from V and 9 bases from J, with 24 bases between. Germline CDR1 and CDR2: LGHDT and YNNKEL (reference sequence).